The sequence of this T cell receptor beta chain was determined in a study of regulatory and conventional T cells in RAG deficiency. V shed 3 bases, J shed 4 bases, and the junction held 0 bases outside the gene matches. The CDR3 consists of 12 residues. CDR1 is KGHSH, CDR2 LQKENI, per germline. Points from the study as a whole: Control T-cell subsets had markedly higher Shannon entropy and lower Simpson indices than RAG-deficient patients.

Blood CD4+ CD25-high CD127-low regulatory T cells supplied the genomic DNA template. The data were produced by immunoSEQ multiplex PCR, yet TCRdb's version contains in-frame clones alone and is incomplete. The sample yields 12,000 or so clones, less than 95% seen once. This clone came up once. The antigen is not known. This sample also appeared in a second study, on regulatory T cells. That paper adds: Amplification used 52 TRBV primers and 13 TRBJ primers.

The chain couples TRBV18 to TRBJ2-7; 7 positions match TRBD1. This receptor was obtained from a human donor in good health. Sequencing was performed on CD127- CD25+ CD4+ Tregs sorted from blood. CDR3 residues: CASSPGQYEQYF. Here the CDR3 DNA reads TGTGCCAGCTCACCGGGACAGTACGAGCAGTACTTC.